This passage covers 24 T cell receptor beta chains from one sample sequenced in a study of spatial heterogeneity in lung cancer. Time point denoted: sample taken at primary tumor resection. The study sequenced unsorted whole RNA from tumor, nontumor lung or frozen PBMC. Each CDR3 protein gets one entry after TCRdb re-called the 5' RACE reads with MiXCR. Of about 38,000 distinct CDR3 sequences listed, 7.5% are singletons. Sample: PBMCs, taken at surgery. These receptors were obtained from a male donor with early-stage non-small cell lung cancer.

This clonotype has just a few counts. V gene TRBV30 combines with J gene TRBJ2-1; TRBD2 matches at 13 bases. Germline V gene sequence: CDR1 GTSNPN, CDR2 SVGIG (reference sequence). V shed 2 bases and J 9 bases; nucleotides not matched to a gene: 7. The CDR3 spans 15 residues. The CDR3 loop is CAWSITSGGVGEQFF. The CDR3 nucleotides read TGTGCCTGGAGTATAACTAGCGGGGGGGTAGGTGAGCAGTTCTTC.

This clonotype appeared a few times. The chain has TRBV14 and TRBJ1-1; D call uncertain. Germline V CDR1 and CDR2: SGHDN, FVKESK. Trimming cost V 0 bases and J 3 bases, with 5 bases left between them. The CDR3 is 13 residues long. This CDR3 reads CASSQDMYTEAFF. DNA for the CDR3: TGTGCCAGCAGCCAAGATATGTACACTGAAGCTTTCTTT.

There are a few counts of this clonotype. This chain links TRBV7-8 with TRBJ2-3, with 8 bases fitting TRBD2. J lost 4 bases, V lost 5 bases, and 5 bases had no gene match. In germline, CDR1 is SGHVS, CDR2 FQNEAQ. This CDR3 contains 14 residues. CDR3 DNA: TGTGCCAGCAGCGCCCGGGAGGGTGCAGATACGCAGTATTTT. This sequence encodes CASSAREGADTQYF.

This clonotype was detected many times. The rearrangement links TRBV12-3 or TRBV12-4 to TRBJ2-1, with a tentative D call TRBD1 (5 bases). V lost 3 bases, J lost 8 bases, and 20 bases lay in between. The CDR3 has 16 residues. CDR3 bases: TGTGCCAGCAGTTTTCTGGCCTGGCAGGGTGGACATGAGCAGTTCTTC. Protein product: CASSFLAWQGGHEQFF.

The chain employs TRBV3-1 and TRBJ2-7; no clear D gene. Trimming removed 0 bases from V and 0 bases from J, with 9 bases in between. This CDR3 has 15 residues. CDR1 is LGHDT and CDR2 is YNNKEL in the germline V gene (reference sequence). The CDR3 here is CASSQEIAVSYEQYV. CDR3 sequence (DNA): TGTGCCAGCAGCCAAGAAATCGCAGTCTCCTACGAGCAGTACGTC.

This sequence joins TRBV7-2 and TRBJ2-1; maybe TRBD1 (6 bases). This CDR3 region has 12 residues. Trimming removed 3 bases at V and 10 bases at J, with 10 bases between. In germline, CDR1 is SGHTA, CDR2 FQGNSA. DNA for the CDR3: TGTGCCAGCAGCTTTTCAGGGGTCGAGCAGTTCTTC. This gives the protein CASSFSGVEQFF.

This clonotype was observed many times. The chain employs TRBV11-3 and TRBJ2-3; D is possibly TRBD1 or TRBD2 (5 bases each). Germline CDR1 reads SGHNT; CDR2 reads YENEEA. Trimming stripped 5 bases from V and 0 bases from J, with 12 bases between. The CDR3 consists of 15 residues. The CDR3 spells CASSGTDMSTDTQYF. The CDR3 bases are TGTGCCAGCAGCGGGACGGATATGAGCACAGATACGCAGTATTTT. The variable domain in full, with the rest retrieved from reference TRBV11-3 and TRBJ2-3, is EAGVVQSPRYKIIEKKQPVAFWCNPISGHNTLYWYLQNLGQGPELLIRYENEEAVDDSQLPKDRFSAERLKGVDSTLKIQPAELGDSAVYLCASSGTDMSTDTQYFGPGTRLTVL.

This clonotype was counted ten times or more. V usage is TRBV5-7 and J usage is TRBJ2-3; 7 positions match TRBD2. TRBV5-7 is placed among ORFs of uncertain function. The CDR3 runs to 14 residues. J lost 0 bases, V lost 4 bases, and 2 bases had no gene match. The DNA of the CDR3 is TGTGCCAGCAGCCGGGACTACAGCACAGATACGCAGTATTTT. It translates to CASSRDYSTDTQYF.

This clonotype was recorded many times. The rearrangement joins TRBV4-1 to TRBJ2-1; tentative D call: TRBD2 (6 bases). CDR1 is MGHRA, CDR2 YSYEKL, per germline. V was pared by 4 bases and J by 1 base, with 17 bases between. The CDR3 is made up of 17 amino acids. The CDR3, as DNA: TGCGCCAGCAGCCGTGGGGGGATCGTTTTGTCCTACAATGAGCAGTTCTTC. It specifies CASSRGGIVLSYNEQFF.

In this sample, this clonotype turned up many times. The chain uses TRBV5-4 and TRBJ2-1; maybe TRBD2 (6 bases). CDR1 and CDR2 from the germline V gene are SGHNT and YYREEE (reference sequence). The CDR3 is 15 amino acids. Trimming removed 2 bases at V and 6 bases at J, with 15 bases between. The CDR3 is CASSFAGGGTNEQFF. CDR3 in DNA: TGTGCCAGCAGCTTCGCCGGCGGAGGGACCAATGAGCAGTTCTTC.

The table lists this clonotype with many counts. The chain has TRBV19 and TRBJ2-1, with TRBD2 identical over 9 bases. CDR1 LNHDA and CDR2 SQIVND come from the germline V gene (reference sequence). V was pared by 3 bases and J by 8 bases, with 8 bases of the junction left unmatched. The CDR3 totals 15 residues. The CDR3 loop reads CASSIGLATIDEQFF. CDR3 in DNA: TGTGCCAGTAGTATCGGACTAGCGACTATCGATGAGCAGTTCTTC.

This clonotype showed up many times. The chain links TRBV7-2 to TRBJ1-5; 7 positions match TRBD1. The ends lost 4 bases at V and 7 bases at J; junction bases unmatched: 13. Germline V gene data show CDR1 as SGHTA and CDR2 as FQGNSA. The length of the CDR3 is 16 residues. The CDR3, as DNA: TGTGCCAGCAGCTATGGAAGCCGGACAGGAGGGCAGCCCCAGCATTTT. Translation gives CASSYGSRTGGQPQHF.

This chain joins TRBV6-2 or TRBV6-3 and TRBJ2-7, with TRBD2 as a possible D gene (6 bases). Trimming removed 7 bases from V and 2 bases from J, with 15 bases in between. The CDR3 sequence is 14 residues long. The germline V gene has CDR1 MNHEY and CDR2 SVGEGT. This CDR3 reads CASKRAGSTYEQYV. CDR3 nucleotides: TGTGCCAGCAAACGTGCGGGGAGTACCTACGAGCAGTACGTC.

Ten or more counts support this clonotype. The CDR3 coding sequence is TGTGCCAGCAGCTTATGGGCAGGCACAGATACGCAGTATTTT. Its translation: CASSLWAGTDTQYF. The chain employs TRBV7-3 and TRBJ2-3; no clear D. V was shortened by 2 bases and J by 1 base, with 7 bases between the two germline ends. Germline-derived CDR1 and CDR2 are SGHTA and FQGTGA. This CDR3 has 14 amino acids.

The V call is TRBV25-1, the J call TRBJ2-1; 10 bases map to TRBD2. Germline-derived CDR1 and CDR2 are MGHDK and SYGVNS. There are 15 residues in the CDR3. Trimming cost V 5 bases and J 9 bases; bases outside gene matches: 10. The CDR3 loop is CASSPRASGRPEQFF. In DNA, the CDR3 is TGTGCCAGCAGTCCTCGAGCTAGCGGGAGACCTGAGCAGTTCTTC.

This clonotype was seen many times. The chain is built from TRBV7-9 and TRBJ2-3, with 9 bases matching TRBD1. V dropped 5 bases and J dropped 1; count of bases not matched to a gene: 4. The V gene's germline CDR1 is SEHNR and CDR2 FQNEAQ (reference sequence). The CDR3 is 15 amino acids. This CDR3 reads CASSPDRGGTDTQYF. CDR3 coding DNA: TGTGCCAGCAGCCCGGACAGGGGAGGCACAGATACGCAGTATTTT.

This clonotype was found many times. The gene calls are TRBV7-9 and TRBJ2-7; D may be TRBD2 (7 bases). Trimming stripped 1 base from V and 4 bases from J, with 11 bases between. The CDR3 is 14 amino acids. From germline, CDR1 is SEHNR and CDR2 FQNEAQ (reference sequence). The chain's CDR3 is CASSLVGGLYEQYF. Here the CDR3 DNA reads TGTGCCAGCAGCTTAGTCGGGGGGCTATACGAGCAGTACTTC.

There are a few counts of this clonotype. This chain connects TRBV5-1 to TRBJ2-2; TRBD1 matches at 7 bases. After removal of 4 bases from V and 4 bases from J, the junction contained 7 bases not matched to a gene. This CDR3 comprises 15 residues. Germline values: CDR1 SGHRS, CDR2 YFSETQ. Here the CDR3 reads CASSAGQEITGELFF. The CDR3 DNA is TGCGCCAGCAGCGCTGGACAGGAGATCACCGGGGAGCTGTTTTTT.

This rearrangement joins TRBV6-6 to TRBJ2-7; TRBD1 matches 8 bases. The germline gives CDR1 MNHNY, CDR2 SVGAGI (reference sequence). V was pared by 9 bases and J by 1 base, with 8 bases of the junction left unmatched. The length of the CDR3 is 14 residues. CDR3 amino acids: CASQSQGASYEQYV. The DNA for the CDR3 is TGTGCCAGTCAGTCCCAGGGGGCATCCTACGAGCAGTACGTC.

In this sample, this clonotype turned up many times. V usage is TRBV11-1 and J usage is TRBJ2-4, with unresolved D. The V and J ends lost 4 bases and 2 bases respectively, with 18 bases between them. This CDR3 comprises 17 residues. The germline V gene encodes CDR1 SGHAT and CDR2 FQDESV (reference sequence). CDR3 amino acids: CASSSSNRPGTKNIQYF. The CDR3 DNA follows: TGTGCCAGCAGCTCGTCGAATCGACCTGGGACCAAAAACATTCAGTACTTC.

This clonotype was counted ten times or more. V and J are TRBV7-2 and TRBJ1-3; 12 nucleotides line up with TRBD1. The CDR3 spans 16 residues. Germline V gene lookup returns CDR1 SGHTA and CDR2 FQGNSA. Germline trimming cut 2 bases from V and 5 bases from J; bases unmatched to any gene: 4. DNA of the CDR3: TGTGCCAGCAGCTTAAGGGGACAGGGGGCGAGAAACACCATATATTTT. As protein: CASSLRGQGARNTIYF. The full variable domain, its missing parts supplied by reference TRBV7-2 and TRBJ1-3, is GAGVSQSPSNKVTEKGKDVELRCDPISGHTALYWYRQSLGQGLEFLIYFQGNSAPDKSGLPSDRFSAERTGGSVSTLTIQRTQQEDSAVYLCASSLRGQGARNTIYFGEGSWLTVV.

This clonotype was observed many times. CDR3 in amino acids: CASSLVFGELFF. CDR3 bases: TGTGCCAGCAGCTTAGTTTTCGGGGAGCTGTTTTTT. The V gene is TRBV7-2, the J gene TRBJ2-2; no firm D call. CDR3 length: 12 residues. Germline CDR1 and CDR2: SGHTA and FQGNSA. Trimming cost V 1 base and J 7 bases, with 4 bases left between them.

The V call is TRBV5-6, the J call TRBJ2-1; no firm D call. The CDR3 is made up of 16 amino acids. Germline assignment: CDR1 SGHDT and CDR2 YYEEEE. V lost 6 bases and J 7 bases, leaving 23 bases between the germline ends. CDR3 sequence reads: CASNRIGSTIINEQFF. CDR3 bases: TGTGCCAGCAACCGGATAGGGTCTACAATTATAAATGAGCAGTTCTTC.

This clonotype occurred many times. CDR3 sequence (DNA): TGTGCCAGCAGCTTAGAGCGGTTCGACCAAGAGACCCAGTACTTC. This translates into CASSLERFDQETQYF. The chain recombines TRBV11-1 with TRBJ2-5; tentatively, D is TRBD2 (5 bases). This CDR3 comprises 15 residues. Per germline, CDR1 SGHAT and CDR2 FQDESV (reference sequence). V lost 1 base, J lost 0 bases, and 9 bases lay in between.